This TCR beta chain was obtained from a study of cytomegalovirus exposure and HLA in healthy donors. Study-level information: The Caucasian-associated ancestry cluster held more than 80% of approximately 400 genotyped donors.

General study results and limits: Near-uniform donor sequencing depth was presumed by presence/absence analyses. HLA alleles showed associations with around 15,000 TCR beta sequences in a later analysis, at a 0.05 false discovery rate.

Note on this clone: Its target is not known.

PCR was performed using 60 Vbeta and 13 Jbeta primers. Sequenced by immunoSEQ multiplex PCR; TCRdb stores in-frame clones only, minus some. Listed are some 55,000 clones; approximately 6.8% falls within the top ten. This receptor was identified in a woman aged 40 to 50 in good health and CMV-seronegative. The sequenced material came from PBMCs.

CDR3 residues: CASSLMVQGTDEKLFF. The DNA of the CDR3 is TGTGCCAGCAGCTTAATGGTACAGGGCACGGATGAAAAACTGTTTTTT. The chain uses TRBV7-6 and TRBJ1-4; tentative D call: TRBD1 (6 bases). Germline V gene sequence: CDR1 SGHVS, CDR2 FNYEAQ. V lost 2 bases to trimming and J lost 6 bases, with 16 bases between them. The CDR3 covers 16 residues.